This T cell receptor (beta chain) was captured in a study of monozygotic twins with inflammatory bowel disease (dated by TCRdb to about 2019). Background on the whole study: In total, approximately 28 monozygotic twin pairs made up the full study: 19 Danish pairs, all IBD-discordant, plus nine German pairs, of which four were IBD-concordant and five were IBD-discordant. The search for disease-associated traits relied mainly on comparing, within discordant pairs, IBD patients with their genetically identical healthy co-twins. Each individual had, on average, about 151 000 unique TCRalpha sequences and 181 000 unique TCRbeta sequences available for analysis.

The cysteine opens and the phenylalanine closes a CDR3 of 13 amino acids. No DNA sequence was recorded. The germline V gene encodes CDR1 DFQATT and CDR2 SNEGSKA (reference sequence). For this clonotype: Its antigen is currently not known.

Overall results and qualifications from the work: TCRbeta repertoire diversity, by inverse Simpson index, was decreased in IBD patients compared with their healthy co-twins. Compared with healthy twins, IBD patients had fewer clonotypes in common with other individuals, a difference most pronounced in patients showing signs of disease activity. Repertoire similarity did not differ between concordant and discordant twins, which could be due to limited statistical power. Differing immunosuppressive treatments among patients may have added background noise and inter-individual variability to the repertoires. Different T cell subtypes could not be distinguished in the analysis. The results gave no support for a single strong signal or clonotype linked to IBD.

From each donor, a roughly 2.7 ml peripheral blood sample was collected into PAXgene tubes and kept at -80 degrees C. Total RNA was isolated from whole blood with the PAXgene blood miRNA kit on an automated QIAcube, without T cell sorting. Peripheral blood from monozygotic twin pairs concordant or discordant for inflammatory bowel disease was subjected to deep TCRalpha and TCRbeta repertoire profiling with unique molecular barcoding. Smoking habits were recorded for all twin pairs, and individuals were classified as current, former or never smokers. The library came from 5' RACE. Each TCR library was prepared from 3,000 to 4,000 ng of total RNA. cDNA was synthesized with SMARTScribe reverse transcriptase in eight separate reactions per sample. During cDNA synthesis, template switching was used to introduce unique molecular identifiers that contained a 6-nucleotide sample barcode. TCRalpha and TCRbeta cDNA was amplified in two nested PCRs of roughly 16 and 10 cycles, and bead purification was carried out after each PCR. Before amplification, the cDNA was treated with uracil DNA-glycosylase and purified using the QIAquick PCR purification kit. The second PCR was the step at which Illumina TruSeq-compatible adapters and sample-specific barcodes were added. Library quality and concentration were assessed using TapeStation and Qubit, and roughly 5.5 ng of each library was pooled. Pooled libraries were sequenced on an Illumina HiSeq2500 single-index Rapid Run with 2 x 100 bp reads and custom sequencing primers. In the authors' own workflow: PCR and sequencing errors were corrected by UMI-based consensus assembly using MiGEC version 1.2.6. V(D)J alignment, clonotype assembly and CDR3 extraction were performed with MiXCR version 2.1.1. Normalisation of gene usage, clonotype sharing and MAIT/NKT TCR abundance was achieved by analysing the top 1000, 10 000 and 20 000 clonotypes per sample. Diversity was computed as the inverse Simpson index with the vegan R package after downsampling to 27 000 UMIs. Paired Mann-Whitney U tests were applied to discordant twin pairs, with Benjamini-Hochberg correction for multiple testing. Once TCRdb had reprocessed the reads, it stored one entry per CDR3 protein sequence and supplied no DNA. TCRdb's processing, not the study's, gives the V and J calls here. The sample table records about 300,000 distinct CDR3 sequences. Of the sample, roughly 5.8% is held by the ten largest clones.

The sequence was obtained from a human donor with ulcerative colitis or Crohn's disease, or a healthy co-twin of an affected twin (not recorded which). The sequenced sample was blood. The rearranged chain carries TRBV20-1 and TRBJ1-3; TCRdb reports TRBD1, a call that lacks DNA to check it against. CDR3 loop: CSARGRAGNTIYF.